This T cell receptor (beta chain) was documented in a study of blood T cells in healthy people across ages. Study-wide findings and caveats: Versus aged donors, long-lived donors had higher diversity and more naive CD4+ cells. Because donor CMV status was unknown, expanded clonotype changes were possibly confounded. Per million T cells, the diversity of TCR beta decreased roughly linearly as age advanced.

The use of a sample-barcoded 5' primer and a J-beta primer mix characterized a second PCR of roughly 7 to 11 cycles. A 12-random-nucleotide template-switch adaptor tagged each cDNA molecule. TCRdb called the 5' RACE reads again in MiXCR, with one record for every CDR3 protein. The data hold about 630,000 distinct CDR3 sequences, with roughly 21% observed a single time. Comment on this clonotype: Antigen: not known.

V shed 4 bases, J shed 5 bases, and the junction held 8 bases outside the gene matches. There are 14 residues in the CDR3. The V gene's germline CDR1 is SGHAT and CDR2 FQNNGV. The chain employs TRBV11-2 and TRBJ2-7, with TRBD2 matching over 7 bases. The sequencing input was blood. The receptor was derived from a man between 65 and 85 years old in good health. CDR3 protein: CASSYPGLTDEQYF. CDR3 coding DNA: TGTGCCAGCAGCTATCCGGGACTAACGGACGAGCAGTACTTC.